One and the same sample provided the 27 T cell receptor beta chains below, sequenced in a study of T-cell reconstitution after alpha-beta-depleted transplantation in children (dated by TCRdb to the mid-2010s). Libraries were prepared through PCR. This sample was sequenced with an Illumina HiSeq 2500. To normalize quantification of the TCRbeta repertoire, the TCR libraries were built with molecular barcoding that relied on unique molecular identifiers. The public reads were reanalyzed by TCRdb: fastp trimming at Q25, MiXCR alignment, in-frame beta chains only. A single entry per CDR3 protein holds the most common genes and DNA from its merged rows. This sample holds about 290,000 distinct CDR3 sequences; around 10% were observed only once. The leading ten clones occupy less than 8% of the sample. In the paper's terms, the treatment or condition label means: allogeneic hematopoietic cell transplantation with graft depleted of TCRalphabeta T cells and CD19 B cells.

The starting material was PBMCs, obtained before TCRalphabeta/CD19-depleted stem cell transplant. These receptors came from a boy younger than two with acute myeloid leukemia, due to receive a stem cell transplant.

Remarks on this clonotype: One base away lies a much larger clone, so this may be a sequencing read error. This chain uses TRBV10-3 with TRBJ2-1, with D hard to call. V lost 11 bases and J 3 bases, leaving 17 bases between the germline ends. Germline V gene lookup returns CDR1 ENHRY and CDR2 SYGVKD. CDR3 size: 14 residues. The CDR3 reads CAAGPSSLYNEQFF. For the CDR3, the DNA is TGTGCCGCTGGGCCCTCTTCTCTCTACAATGAGCAGTTCTTC.

This clonotype has at least ten counts. V and J are TRBV10-3 and TRBJ2-7; the match to TRBD1 covers 9 bases. After removal of 5 bases from V and 4 bases from J, the junction contained 9 bases not matched to a gene. The CDR3 has 15 amino acids. Germline V gene lookup returns CDR1 ENHRY and CDR2 SYGVKD. CDR3 nucleotide sequence: TGTGCCATCAGTTCCCCGGGACAGGGACGGTACGAGCAGTACTTC. It translates to CAISSPGQGRYEQYF.

This clonotype was recorded a few times. The chain recombines TRBV6-1 with TRBJ1-5; no firm D call. Germline CDR1 MNHNS, CDR2 SASEGT. This CDR3 region has 16 residues. The V end was cut by 2 bases, the J end by 1 base, with 12 bases between. CDR3: CASSEYARPSNQPQHF. Written as DNA, the CDR3 is TGTGCCAGCAGTGAATACGCAAGACCCAGCAATCAGCCCCAGCATTTT.

The chain carries TRBV9 and TRBJ2-2; perhaps D is TRBD1 or TRBD2 (6 bases each). From germline, CDR1 is SGDLS and CDR2 YYNGEE. The CDR3 spans 14 residues. V gave up 5 bases and J gave up 7 bases, with 15 bases separating them. CDR3 DNA sequence: TGTGCCAGCAGTAAAGGGGGGCTGAACGGGGAGCTGTTTTTT. This codes for CASSKGGLNGELFF.

This clonotype was detected many times. The rearrangement links TRBV29-1 to TRBJ1-1; no definite D call. The CDR3 is made up of 12 amino acids. CDR1 and CDR2 from the germline V gene are SQVTM and ANQGSEA. V lost 4 bases to trimming and J lost 1 base, with 7 bases between them. This CDR3 is CSVGKGNTEAFF. The DNA for the CDR3 is TGCAGCGTTGGAAAGGGGAACACTGAAGCTTTCTTT.

This clonotype was observed many times. The chain uses TRBV7-2 and TRBJ2-1; 10 nucleotides align to TRBD2. With V trimmed by 4 bases and J by 7 bases, 10 bases remained unmatched. Germline-derived CDR1 and CDR2 are SGHTA and FQGNSA. The CDR3 has 16 amino acids. CDR3 region: CASSSDLAGGTNEQFF. CDR3 bases: TGTGCCAGCAGCTCGGATTTAGCGGGGGGAACGAATGAGCAGTTCTTC.

This clonotype was seen ten or more times. The CDR3 sequence: CASSLGPGQGYEQYF. The CDR3 DNA is TGCGCCAGCAGCTTGGGGCCGGGACAGGGCTACGAGCAGTACTTC. The chain uses TRBV5-1 and TRBJ2-7; TRBD1 matches at 9 bases. Per the germline V gene, CDR1 is SGHRS and CDR2 is YFSETQ. Unmatched junction bases numbered 4, after V lost 0 bases and J lost 3 bases. The CDR3 is made up of 15 amino acids. The variable domain in full, with the rest retrieved from reference TRBV5-1 and TRBJ2-7, is KAGVTQTPRYLIKTRGQQVTLSCSPISGHRSVSWYQQTPGQGLQFLFEYFSETQRNKGNFPGRFSGRQFSNSRSEMNVSTLELGDSALYLCASSLGPGQGYEQYFGPGTRLTVT.

This clonotype was observed at least ten times. The rearrangement links TRBV27 to TRBJ2-7, with TRBD1 identical over 9 bases. After removal of 3 bases from V and 5 bases from J, the junction contained 5 bases not matched to a gene. Germline CDR1 is MNHEY and CDR2 is SMNVEV (reference sequence). This CDR3 is 14 amino acids long. DNA of the CDR3: TGTGCCAGCAGTTTCTGGACAGGGGCACACGAGCAGTACTTC. It codes for CASSFWTGAHEQYF.

This clonotype appeared a few times. V gene TRBV6-6 combines with J gene TRBJ1-5; maybe TRBD1 (5 bases). Germline values: CDR1 MNHNY, CDR2 SVGAGI (reference sequence). V lost 7 bases, J lost 3 bases, and 10 bases lay in between. The CDR3 has 13 amino acids. CDR3 bases: TGTGCCAGCACGCAGGGCCACAATCAGCCCCAGCATTTT. This gives the protein CASTQGHNQPQHF.

This clonotype showed up many times. V and J are TRBV5-1 and TRBJ1-2; 10 bases agree with TRBD1. The CDR3 has 16 residues. V lost 4 bases to trimming and J lost 2 bases; unmatched junction nucleotides: 8. CDR1 and CDR2 from the germline V gene are SGHRS and YFSETQ. In DNA, the CDR3 is TGCGCCAGCAGCCCTGTCCCGGGACAGGGGAACTATGGCTACACCTTC. Protein sequence: CASSPVPGQGNYGYTF.

The table lists this clonotype with many counts. The chain links TRBV6-5 to TRBJ2-5; 11 bases are a match to TRBD2. This CDR3 has 14 residues. V lost 2 bases and J lost 4; bases outside the gene matches: 0. Looked up from germline, CDR1 is MNHEY and CDR2 is SVGAGI. The CDR3, as DNA: TGTGCCAGCAGTTACGGACTAGCGGGAGAGACCCAGTACTTC. This codes for CASSYGLAGETQYF.

This clonotype has at least ten counts. CDR3: CSASLAGNTGELFF. The DNA of the CDR3 is TGCAGTGCTAGCTTAGCGGGAAATACCGGGGAGCTGTTTTTT. V usage is TRBV20-1 and J usage is TRBJ2-2, with 8 bases lining up with TRBD2. V trimming: 3 bases; J trimming: 5 bases; junction bases outside the gene matches: 5. Germline values: CDR1 DFQATT, CDR2 SNEGSKA (reference sequence). This CDR3 has 14 amino acids.

At least ten counts were recorded for this clonotype. CDR3 amino acids: CSVGEGGTEAFF. Here the CDR3 DNA reads TGCAGCGTTGGGGAGGGGGGGACTGAAGCTTTCTTT. The chain uses TRBV29-1 and TRBJ1-1; maybe TRBD1 (6 bases). Per the germline V gene, CDR1 is SQVTM and CDR2 is ANQGSEA. V lost 4 bases, J lost 5 bases, and 11 bases lay in between. This CDR3 comprises 12 residues.

In the case of this clonotype: A read error may be the cause here, since a much bigger clone is one base away. The chain has TRBV4-1 and TRBJ2-3, with D perhaps being TRBD1 or TRBD2 (5 bases each). The length of the CDR3 is 17 residues. V lost 1 base and J lost 4, with 18 bases in between. Germline CDR1 is MGHRA and CDR2 is YSYEKL. CDR3 DNA sequence: TGCGCCAGCAGCCAAGCCGTCCCAAACGGGACGGCAGATACGCAGTATTTT. Translated: CASSQAVPNGTADTQYF.

The chain combines TRBV4-2 with TRBJ2-3; D is unclear. CDR1 is LGHNA, CDR2 YNFKEQ, per germline. This CDR3 spans 13 amino acids. V lost 1 base and J lost 3, with 5 bases in between. CDR3 protein: CASSQVVTDTQYF. The CDR3 DNA follows: TGTGCCAGCAGCCAAGTTGTAACAGATACGCAGTATTTT.

In its sample, this clonotype was seen many times. This sequence joins TRBV7-9 and TRBJ2-3; 7 bases match TRBD2. V dropped 0 bases and J dropped 6; count of bases not matched to a gene: 3. CDR3 length equals 14 residues. CDR1 SEHNR and CDR2 FQNEAQ come from the germline V gene (reference sequence). Written as DNA, the CDR3 is TGTGCCAGCAGCTTAGCGGACGGGGGGGATACGCAGTATTTT. It codes for CASSLADGGDTQYF.

In its sample, this clonotype was seen many times. The V and J genes are TRBV10-3 and TRBJ2-7, with no clear D. Trimming took 2 bases from V and 3 from J, leaving 8 bases between them. The CDR3 loop spans 13 amino acids. Per germline, CDR1 ENHRY and CDR2 SYGVKD. Written as DNA, the CDR3 is TGTGCCATCAGTGAGGGGTTGTACTACGAGCAGTACTTC. Translating it yields CAISEGLYYEQYF.

This clonotype was seen repeatedly, ten times or more. The chain links TRBV5-1 to TRBJ1-1; D is possibly TRBD1 (6 bases). The CDR3 has 15 amino acids. Germline V gives CDR1 SGHRS, CDR2 YFSETQ. V gave up 0 bases and J gave up 1 base, with 10 bases separating them. The CDR3 nucleotides read TGCGCCAGCAGCTTGGCCCAGGGGAGGAACACTGAAGCTTTCTTT. Its translation is CASSLAQGRNTEAFF.

The rearrangement joins TRBV29-1 to TRBJ2-5; 8 nucleotides agree with TRBD2. Trimming cost V 0 bases and J 3 bases; bases outside gene matches: 18. The CDR3 loop spans 19 amino acids. Germline V lookup: CDR1 SQVTM, CDR2 ANQGSEA. The CDR3 is CSVEDLEVETGRAEETQYF. In DNA, the CDR3 is TGCAGCGTTGAAGATCTGGAGGTAGAGACCGGGAGGGCCGAAGAGACCCAGTACTTC.

This clonotype is deemed medium-sized. J is TRBJ2-4 and V is TRBV20-1; D unclear. Per the germline V gene, CDR1 is DFQATT and CDR2 is SNEGSKA (reference sequence). This CDR3 spans 15 amino acids. V shed 6 bases and J shed 1 base, with 16 bases lying between them. The CDR3 is CSALAHLQAKNIQYF. The CDR3 nucleotides read TGCAGTGCCCTGGCCCATCTCCAGGCCAAAAACATTCAGTACTTC.

The chain links TRBV5-6 to TRBJ1-1; D not resolved. This CDR3 region has 14 residues. With 0 bases removed from V and 11 bases from J, the gap between germline ends came to 17 bases. The germline V gene encodes CDR1 SGHDT and CDR2 YYEEEE. The CDR3 nucleotides are TGTGCCAGCAGCTTGGATCCCGAAGAGGTCAGGGCTTTCTTT. It specifies CASSLDPEEVRAFF.

This clonotype was seen ten or more times. The chain combines TRBV5-5 with TRBJ1-1; no firm D call. Germline V gene data show CDR1 as SGHKS and CDR2 as YYEKEE (reference sequence). This CDR3 contains 12 residues. The V gene lost 1 base and the J gene lost 6 bases, with 7 bases spanning the gap. The CDR3 protein is CASSLRGPEAFF. The CDR3 DNA reads TGTGCCAGCAGCTTGAGAGGGCCTGAAGCTTTCTTT.

This clonotype came up many times. The chain joins TRBV20-1 to TRBJ2-1; D gene ambiguous. The V end was cut by 3 bases, the J end by 1 base, with 10 bases between. Per the germline V gene, CDR1 is DFQATT and CDR2 is SNEGSKA (reference sequence). The CDR3 has 14 amino acids. The CDR3 here is CSARPPWSYNEQFF. In nucleotides, the CDR3 is TGCAGTGCTAGGCCCCCCTGGTCCTACAATGAGCAGTTCTTC.

This clonotype has only a few counts. This rearrangement joins TRBV7-2 to TRBJ2-5; 7 bases map to TRBD2. With 7 bases clipped from V and 4 bases from J, the junction kept 6 bases outside the gene matches. Germline CDR1 and CDR2: SGHTA and FQGNSA. The CDR3 is 13 amino acids. CDR3: CASTWGGGETQYF. CDR3 bases: TGTGCCAGCACCTGGGGGGGGGGAGAGACCCAGTACTTC.

This clonotype has ten or more counts. The V call is TRBV5-1, the J call TRBJ2-7, with D uncertain. V was clipped by 1 base and J by 7 bases, with 18 bases between them. CDR3 length: 15 amino acids. Germline loops: CDR1 SGHRS, CDR2 YFSETQ. The CDR3 is CASSLLQTSRNEQYF. The CDR3 nucleotides are TGCGCCAGCAGCTTGCTGCAGACATCGCGGAATGAGCAGTACTTC.

This clonotype was detected only a few times. This chain joins TRBV20-1 and TRBJ2-3; D is undetermined. V lost 0 bases, J lost 0 bases, and 13 bases lay in between. The CDR3 is made up of 16 amino acids. Germline assignment: CDR1 DFQATT and CDR2 SNEGSKA (reference sequence). The CDR3: CSARDRAGVSTDTQYF. The DNA of the CDR3 is TGCAGTGCTAGAGATCGGGCAGGTGTCAGCACAGATACGCAGTATTTT.

Points on this clonotype: A much larger clone is a single base away; this may be a read error. This chain uses TRBV4-3 with TRBJ1-2, with D tentatively TRBD1 (5 bases). CDR1 and CDR2 from the germline V gene are LGHNA and YSLEER. V was cut by 0 bases and J by 9 bases, with 20 bases left in between. The CDR3 spans 16 residues. In DNA, the CDR3 is TGCGCCAGCAGCCAAGATCCCACAGGCCTTTCGGATCGCTACACCTTC. Its protein product is CASSQDPTGLSDRYTF.